Presented here are 24 T cell receptor beta chains from one specimen sequenced in a study of Graves' ophthalmopathy and Graves' hyperthyroidism listed by TCRdb under 2018. Sequenced on an Illumina HiSeq 2000. For repertoire sequencing, TCR beta CDR3 regions were amplified from RNA transcripts. The first round was an RT-PCR using HTBI primers with the Qiagen OneStep RT-PCR kit, and this first round was followed by a second-round multiplex PCR, then size selection and purification. In-frame beta chains were kept once TCRdb had trimmed the public reads at Q25 with fastp and called clones with MiXCR. Duplicate CDR3 protein sequences are folded into a single record with the most common DNA and genes. Present in this sample are over 500,000 distinct CDR3 sequences, about a fifth of which were seen just once. Approximately 6.5% of the sample rests with the top ten. Sequences were obtained from peripheral blood. Every receptor here comes from a woman younger than 30 with stable Graves' hyperthyroidism. Some clones in this sample may be carry-over from other donors' samples. Donor details come from another sample of the same person, matched by shared clones.

This clonotype was observed a few times. The V call is TRBV20-1, the J call TRBJ2-2; D not resolved. The CDR3 loop spans 15 amino acids. V lost 0 bases, J lost 1 base, and 9 bases lay in between. The V gene's germline CDR1 is DFQATT and CDR2 SNEGSKA (reference sequence). CDR3 nucleotides: TGCAGTGCTAGAGATCCGAGAGGGAACACCGGGGAGCTGTTTTTT. Translation: CSARDPRGNTGELFF.

Turning to this clonotype: Being one base from a much bigger clone, this may be a read error. The chain employs TRBV30 and TRBJ2-5; D remains ambiguous. CDR3 size: 15 residues. From germline, CDR1 is GTSNPN and CDR2 SVGIG (reference sequence). V was cut by 2 bases and J by 0 bases, with 13 bases left in between. DNA of the CDR3: TGTGCCTGGAGTAGGTACAGTATCAACCAAGAGACCCAGTACTTC. It yields the protein CAWSRYSINQETQYF.

This clonotype was recorded at least ten times. This rearrangement joins TRBV10-3 to TRBJ1-1; D is perhaps TRBD1 (6 bases). The CDR3 consists of 13 residues. V shed 5 bases and J shed 6 bases, with 13 bases lying between them. Germline V CDR1 and CDR2: ENHRY, SYGVKD. The CDR3 nucleotides are TGTGCCATCAGTCGTACAGGGTGGCCTGAAGCTTTCTTT. Amino acids: CAISRTGWPEAFF.

The CDR3, as DNA: TGTGCCAGCAGTTTCGGACAGGGCCCCCTCACCTTC. Protein product: CASSFGQGPLTF. The rearrangement links TRBV7-3 to TRBJ1-2; TRBD1 matches 8 bases. CDR3 size: 12 residues. The V gene end was trimmed by 6 bases and the J gene end by 13 bases; junction bases not matched to a gene: 10. Germline V lookup: CDR1 SGHTA, CDR2 FQGTGA.

In this sample, this clonotype turned up many times. The chain is built from TRBV6-1 and TRBJ2-5, with 10 bases lining up with TRBD2. This CDR3 contains 15 residues. V dropped 6 bases and J dropped 2; count of bases not matched to a gene: 6. CDR1 and CDR2 (germline): MNHNS, SASEGT. The CDR3 DNA reads as TGTGCCAGCAGGAGGACTAGCGGACCACAAGAGACCCAGTACTTC. It translates to CASRRTSGPQETQYF.

This clonotype was recorded at least ten times. The chain is built from TRBV5-1 and TRBJ2-7; 7 nucleotides align to TRBD1. The junction had 11 bases not matched to a gene; V was cut back by 5 bases and J by 3 bases. In germline, CDR1 is SGHRS, CDR2 YFSETQ. The CDR3 sequence is 15 residues long. The CDR3: CASRILSGTVYEQYF. The CDR3 coding sequence is TGCGCCAGCAGGATCCTCTCCGGGACAGTCTACGAGCAGTACTTC.

This clonotype was observed many times. The chain combines TRBV6-5 with TRBJ1-1, with D maybe TRBD1 (6 bases). There are 22 residues in the CDR3. V was pared by 5 bases and J by 5 bases, with 39 bases between. Germline lookup yields CDR1 MNHEY and CDR2 SVGAGI. CDR3: CASSNGELGGATAGQHRTEAFF. The CDR3 bases are TGTGCCAGCAGTAACGGGGAGCTTGGAGGGGCAACCGCAGGACAGCACAGGACTGAAGCTTTCTTT.

The sample holds many counts of this clonotype. The V gene is TRBV6-2 or TRBV6-3, the J gene TRBJ2-5; perhaps TRBD1 as D (6 bases). Germline lookup yields CDR1 MNHEY and CDR2 SVGEGT. The CDR3 sequence is 14 residues long. V lost 4 bases and J 4 bases, leaving 13 bases between the germline ends. The CDR3 coding sequence is TGTGCCAGCAGTTGGATCTCCAGGGGAGAGACCCAGTACTTC. The encoded protein is CASSWISRGETQYF.

This clonotype was observed many times. The rearrangement links TRBV24-1 to TRBJ2-5; D not certain. This CDR3 comprises 12 residues. The V gene's germline CDR1 is KGHDR and CDR2 SFDVKD. Trimming cost V 3 bases and J 7 bases, with 8 bases left between them. CDR3 in DNA: TGTGCCACCAGTGATGAATGGGGGACCCAGTACTTC. This encodes CATSDEWGTQYF.

This clonotype has a count of ten or more. This chain uses TRBV7-3 with TRBJ1-1, with D maybe TRBD1 (5 bases). Per the germline V gene, CDR1 is SGHTA and CDR2 is FQGTGA. V was cut by 6 bases and J by 0 bases, with 11 bases left in between. This CDR3 is built from 14 residues. The CDR3 nucleotides read TGTGCCAGCAGGTCCGGGGGACTGAACACTGAAGCTTTCTTT. This sequence encodes CASRSGGLNTEAFF.

The V call is TRBV27, the J call TRBJ2-2; D is perhaps TRBD1 (5 bases). The CDR3 runs to 14 residues. Looked up from germline, CDR1 is MNHEY and CDR2 is SMNVEV (reference sequence). The germline V and J ends were trimmed by 6 bases and 4 bases, with 12 bases remaining between them. The CDR3 loop is CASRGVRFTGELFF. The CDR3 coding sequence is TGTGCCAGCAGAGGGGTCCGCTTCACCGGGGAGCTGTTTTTT.

To note about this clonotype: A much larger clone differs by one base, so this may be a read error. The rearrangement uses TRBV7-9 and TRBJ2-5; D ambiguous. This CDR3 contains 13 residues. Germline CDR1 reads SEHNR; CDR2 reads FQNEAQ (reference sequence). CDR3 region: CASSPDGFRTRYF. The DNA of the CDR3 is TGTGCCAGCAGCCCGGACGGGTTCAGGACCCGGTACTTC.

The V gene is TRBV12-5, the J gene TRBJ1-5; a possible D gene is TRBD1 (6 bases). V was pared by 0 bases and J by 2 bases, with 11 bases between. The CDR3 has 16 residues. Germline V gives CDR1 LGHNT, CDR2 FRNRAP. The CDR3 nucleotides read TGTGCTAGTGGTTTGGTAGGGGGGCAACGCAATCAGCCCCAGCATTTT. Its protein product is CASGLVGGQRNQPQHF.

This clonotype occurred many times. The chain joins TRBV19 to TRBJ2-6; perhaps TRBD1 as D (5 bases). Germline loops: CDR1 LNHDA, CDR2 SQIVND (reference sequence). V was cut by 5 bases and J by 2 bases, with 16 bases left in between. CDR3 length: 17 residues. This CDR3 is CASSARLQGTGANVLTF. In nucleotides, the CDR3 is TGTGCCAGTAGTGCCCGACTCCAGGGAACTGGGGCCAACGTCCTGACTTTC.

The table lists this clonotype with many counts. V usage is TRBV11-2 and J usage is TRBJ1-2, with 11 positions matching TRBD1. The CDR3 contains 16 residues. Germline loops: CDR1 SGHAT, CDR2 FQNNGV. The V gene end was trimmed by 1 base and the J gene end by 2 bases; junction bases not matched to a gene: 3. CDR3 in amino acids: CASSLGDRGDNYGYTF. Here the CDR3 DNA reads TGTGCCAGCAGCTTAGGGGACAGGGGGGACAACTATGGCTACACCTTC.

This clonotype has ten or more counts. V gene TRBV10-2 combines with J gene TRBJ1-3; 7 bases map to TRBD1. J gave up 3 bases and V 3 bases, and 5 bases lay outside the gene matches. The CDR3 has 15 residues. The germline V gene has CDR1 WSHSY and CDR2 SAAADI. CDR3 region: CASSEEGAGGNTIYF. CDR3 nucleotides: TGCGCCAGCAGTGAAGAGGGGGCAGGTGGAAACACCATATATTTT.

This clonotype was detected ten times or more. Written as DNA, the CDR3 is TGTGCCATCAGTGAGTTGGGGGAAAATGGCTACACCTTC. It is translated as CAISELGENGYTF. The chain employs TRBV10-3 and TRBJ1-2; perhaps TRBD1 as D (5 bases). Trimming took off 1 base at V and 6 bases at J, with 9 bases between the two ends. CDR1 and CDR2 (germline): ENHRY, SYGVKD. The CDR3 runs to 13 residues.

The CDR3 DNA reads TGTGCCAGCAGTTTAGACAGGGGGAATGGGAACACTGAAGCTTTCTTT. Amino acid sequence: CASSLDRGNGNTEAFF. This chain connects TRBV12-3 or TRBV12-4 to TRBJ1-1, with TRBD1 identical over 8 bases. The J segment lost 1 base and the V segment lost 1 base, leaving 5 bases of the junction unmatched. CDR3 length: 16 residues.

The chain uses TRBV18 and TRBJ2-5; D uncertain. CDR3 length: 14 amino acids. Germline lookup yields CDR1 KGHSH and CDR2 LQKENI. Trimming took 0 bases from V and 2 from J, leaving 7 bases between them. CDR3 sequence (DNA): TGTGCCAGCTCACCACCGGTGCAGCAAGAGACCCAGTACTTC. This gives the protein CASSPPVQQETQYF.

This clonotype was counted ten times or more. The V call is TRBV6-1, the J call TRBJ1-1; D is unresolved. The V and J ends lost 0 bases and 1 base respectively, with 6 bases between them. The V gene's germline CDR1 is MNHNS and CDR2 SASEGT. The CDR3 runs 14 residues. The CDR3 loop reads CASSEAAGNTEAFF. The CDR3 DNA reads TGTGCCAGCAGTGAAGCCGCGGGGAACACTGAAGCTTTCTTT.

This clonotype was observed many times. This sequence joins TRBV6-1 and TRBJ1-2, with a possible D match to TRBD1 (6 bases). CDR3 length equals 15 residues. The V gene lost 4 bases and the J gene lost 3 bases, with 15 bases spanning the gap. CDR1 MNHNS and CDR2 SASEGT come from the germline V gene. CDR3 amino acids: CASSALTRTDYGYTF. DNA of the CDR3: TGTGCCAGCAGTGCCCTAACAAGGACAGACTATGGCTACACCTTC.

This clonotype was seen at least ten times. The rearrangement uses TRBV29-1 and TRBJ1-1; D is undetermined. This CDR3 comprises 13 residues. Germline V gene lookup returns CDR1 SQVTM and CDR2 ANQGSEA. V lost 6 bases, J lost 3 bases, and 14 bases lay in between. The CDR3 sequence: CSVLGRVDTEAFF. In DNA form, the CDR3 reads TGCAGCGTCCTCGGAAGAGTGGACACTGAAGCTTTCTTT.

This clonotype showed up just a few times. Here the CDR3 reads CASSPTGTIDGYTF. The CDR3 region has the DNA TGTGCCAGCAGCCCCACCGGGACAATAGATGGCTACACCTTC. The gene calls are TRBV5-6 and TRBJ1-2, with TRBD1 as a possible D gene (6 bases). This CDR3 has 14 residues. Germline lookup yields CDR1 SGHDT and CDR2 YYEEEE. With 4 bases removed from V and 6 bases from J, the gap between germline ends came to 16 bases.

This clonotype was observed at least ten times. The CDR3 protein is CATSRDEETAGNTIYF. CDR3 DNA: TGTGCCACCAGCAGAGATGAGGAGACGGCTGGAAACACCATATATTTT. This rearrangement joins TRBV15 to TRBJ1-3; no firm D call. Between the trimmed V and J ends, which lost 0 bases and 2 bases, there was a span of 11 bases. This CDR3 is built from 16 residues. Germline lookup yields CDR1 LNHNV and CDR2 YYDKDF (reference sequence).